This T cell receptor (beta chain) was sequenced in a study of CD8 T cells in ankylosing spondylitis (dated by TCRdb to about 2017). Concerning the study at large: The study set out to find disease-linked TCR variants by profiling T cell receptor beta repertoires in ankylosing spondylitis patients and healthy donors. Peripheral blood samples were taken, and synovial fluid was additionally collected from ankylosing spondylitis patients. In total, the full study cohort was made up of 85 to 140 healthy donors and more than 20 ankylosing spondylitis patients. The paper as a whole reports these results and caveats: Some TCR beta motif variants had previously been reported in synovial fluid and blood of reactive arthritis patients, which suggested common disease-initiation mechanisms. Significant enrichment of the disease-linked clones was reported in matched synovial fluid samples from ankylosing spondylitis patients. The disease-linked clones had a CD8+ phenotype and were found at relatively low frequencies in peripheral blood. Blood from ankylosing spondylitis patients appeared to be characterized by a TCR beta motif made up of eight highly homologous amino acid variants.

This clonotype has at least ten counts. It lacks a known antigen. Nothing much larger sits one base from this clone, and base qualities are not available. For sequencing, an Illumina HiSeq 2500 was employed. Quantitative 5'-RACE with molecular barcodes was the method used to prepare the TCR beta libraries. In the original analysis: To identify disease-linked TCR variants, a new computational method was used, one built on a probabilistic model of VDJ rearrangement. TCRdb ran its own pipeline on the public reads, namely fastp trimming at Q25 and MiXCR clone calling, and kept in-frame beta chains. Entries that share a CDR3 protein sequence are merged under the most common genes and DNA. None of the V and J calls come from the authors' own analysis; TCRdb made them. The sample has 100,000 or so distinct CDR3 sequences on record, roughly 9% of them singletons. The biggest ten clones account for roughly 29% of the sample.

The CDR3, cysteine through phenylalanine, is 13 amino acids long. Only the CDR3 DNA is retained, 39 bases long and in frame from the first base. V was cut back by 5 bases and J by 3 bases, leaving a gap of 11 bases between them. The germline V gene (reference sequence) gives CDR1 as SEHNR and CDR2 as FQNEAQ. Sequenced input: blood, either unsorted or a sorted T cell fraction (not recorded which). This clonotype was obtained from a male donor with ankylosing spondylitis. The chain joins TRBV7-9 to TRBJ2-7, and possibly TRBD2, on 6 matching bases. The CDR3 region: CASSPSSDYEQYF. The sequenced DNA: TGTGCCAGCAGCCCCTCTAGCGACTACGAGCAGTACTTC.